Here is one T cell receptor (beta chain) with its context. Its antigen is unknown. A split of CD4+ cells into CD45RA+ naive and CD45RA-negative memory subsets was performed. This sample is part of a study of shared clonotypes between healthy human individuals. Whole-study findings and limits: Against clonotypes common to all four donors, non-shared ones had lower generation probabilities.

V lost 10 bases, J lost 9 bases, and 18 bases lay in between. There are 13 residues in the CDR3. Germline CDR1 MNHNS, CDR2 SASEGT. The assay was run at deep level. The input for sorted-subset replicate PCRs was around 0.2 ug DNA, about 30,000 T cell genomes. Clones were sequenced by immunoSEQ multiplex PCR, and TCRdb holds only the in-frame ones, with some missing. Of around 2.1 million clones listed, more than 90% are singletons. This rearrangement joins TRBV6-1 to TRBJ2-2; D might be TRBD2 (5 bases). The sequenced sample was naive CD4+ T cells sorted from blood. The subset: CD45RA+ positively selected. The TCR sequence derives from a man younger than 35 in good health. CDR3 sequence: CATTILGGWELFF. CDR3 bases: TGTGCCACCACGATCCTAGGCGGGTGGGAGCTGTTTTTT.